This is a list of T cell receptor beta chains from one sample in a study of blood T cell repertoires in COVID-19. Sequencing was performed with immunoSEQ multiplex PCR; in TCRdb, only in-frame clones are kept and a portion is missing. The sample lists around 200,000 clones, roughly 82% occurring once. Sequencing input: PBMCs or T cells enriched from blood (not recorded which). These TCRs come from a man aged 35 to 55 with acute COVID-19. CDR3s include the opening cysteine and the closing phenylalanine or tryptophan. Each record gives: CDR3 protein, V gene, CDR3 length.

CDR3 protein: CASSLRAGVRSDTQYF; V gene: TRBV7-9; CDR3 length: 16
CDR3 protein: CASSQVDRNYEQYF; V gene: TRBV3-1/TRBV3-2; CDR3 length: 14
CDR3 protein: CASNQGGTEAFF; V gene: TRBV5-1; CDR3 length: 12
CDR3 protein: CASRPPGLLNEKLFF; V gene: TRBV7-9; CDR3 length: 15
CDR3 protein: CASKTGDLSNTGELFF; V gene: TRBV2; CDR3 length: 16
CDR3 protein: CASRPDRGETQYF; V gene: TRBV19; CDR3 length: 13
CDR3 protein: CASSTQGAPNTGELFF; V gene: TRBV9; CDR3 length: 16
CDR3 protein: CASSQEYLGTAAYDYTF; V gene: TRBV4-3; CDR3 length: 17
CDR3 protein: CASSLGGVVSEAFF; V gene: TRBV7-3; CDR3 length: 14
CDR3 protein: CASSSRGGFNEKLFF; V gene: TRBV7-9; CDR3 length: 15
CDR3 protein: CASKSGTEAFF; V gene: TRBV2; CDR3 length: 11
CDR3 protein: CASTGGASYEQYF; V gene: TRBV25-1; CDR3 length: 13
CDR3 protein: CASSPQVGDTEAFF; V gene: TRBV3-1/TRBV3-2; CDR3 length: 14
CDR3 protein: CASSDLKREYTDTQYF; V gene: TRBV10-1; CDR3 length: 16
CDR3 protein: CATSVSSGSRLNQPQHF; V gene: TRBV15; CDR3 length: 17
CDR3 protein: CASSLDSGRAYEQYF; V gene: TRBV4-3; CDR3 length: 15
CDR3 protein: CASSPTPDKGETQYF; V gene: TRBV9; CDR3 length: 15
CDR3 protein: CASTEGTGAYHEQYF; V gene: TRBV6-5; CDR3 length: 15
CDR3 protein: CAWRVGQPNNEQFF; V gene: TRBV30; CDR3 length: 14
CDR3 protein: CATQATGAYGYTF; V gene: TRBV6-5; CDR3 length: 13
CDR3 protein: CASGRRTGELFF; V gene: TRBV6-4; CDR3 length: 12
CDR3 protein: CATSLSAGGGPSYEQYF; V gene: TRBV15; CDR3 length: 17
CDR3 protein: CASSPLFNYGYTF; V gene: TRBV27; CDR3 length: 13
CDR3 protein: CSAAPETGLETQYF; V gene: TRBV29-1; CDR3 length: 14
CDR3 protein: CASSLRGGKQPQHF; V gene: TRBV7-2; CDR3 length: 14
CDR3 protein: CASSFPGTSGRETQYF; V gene: TRBV5-4; CDR3 length: 16
CDR3 protein: CSVALALRQTDTQYF; V gene: TRBV29-1; CDR3 length: 15
CDR3 protein: CASSRTGWTGELFF; V gene: TRBV27; CDR3 length: 14
CDR3 protein: CAISPQGTSGYEQYF; V gene: TRBV10-3; CDR3 length: 15
CDR3 protein: CASSLEGEQFF; V gene: TRBV5-1; CDR3 length: 11
CDR3 protein: CASRKGQMNTEAFF; V gene: TRBV6-5; CDR3 length: 14
CDR3 protein: CAANRQGARNEQFF; V gene: TRBV9; CDR3 length: 14
CDR3 protein: CASSLLGGANTEAFF; V gene: TRBV7-3; CDR3 length: 15
CDR3 protein: CASSKIDRGTYEQYF; V gene: TRBV21-1; CDR3 length: 15
CDR3 protein: CSVASTNEKLFF; V gene: TRBV29-1; CDR3 length: 12
CDR3 protein: CASSLSGGSGGGETQYF; V gene: TRBV27; CDR3 length: 17
CDR3 protein: CAWSRRGRMGALHF; V gene: TRBV30; CDR3 length: 14
CDR3 protein: CASSPPRELQETQYF; V gene: TRBV18; CDR3 length: 15
CDR3 protein: CASSPLTGAPLGGELFF; V gene: TRBV28; CDR3 length: 17
CDR3 protein: CASSLGQGSYNEQFF; V gene: TRBV5-1; CDR3 length: 15
CDR3 protein: CASSSPGLAVSYNEQFF; V gene: TRBV28; CDR3 length: 17
CDR3 protein: CASSESGFSYEQYF; V gene: TRBV2; CDR3 length: 14
CDR3 protein: CASSQGGHSRRLSAYGYTF; V gene: TRBV3-1/TRBV3-2; CDR3 length: 19
CDR3 protein: CAITPTGYEQYF; V gene: TRBV10-3; CDR3 length: 12
CDR3 protein: CASTSGGAGRDEQYF; V gene: TRBV9; CDR3 length: 15
CDR3 protein: CASSLPVGETQYF; V gene: TRBV7-8; CDR3 length: 13
CDR3 protein: CASSESQYAEQYF; V gene: TRBV2; CDR3 length: 13
CDR3 protein: CASSDTSQGMNTEAFF; V gene: TRBV6-4; CDR3 length: 16
CDR3 protein: CASSTQGWNEQFF; V gene: TRBV19; CDR3 length: 13
CDR3 protein: CASSQDPGGLDVSYF; V gene: TRBV4-1; CDR3 length: 15
CDR3 protein: CASSFTGGTFGNTEAFF; V gene: TRBV5-1; CDR3 length: 17
CDR3 protein: CASNRGVNIQYF; V gene: TRBV6-5; CDR3 length: 12
CDR3 protein: CASVGQGQETQYF; V gene: TRBV2; CDR3 length: 13
CDR3 protein: CASSGSLYEQFF; V gene: TRBV2; CDR3 length: 12
CDR3 protein: CASKYGVSYNSPLHF; V gene: TRBV6-5; CDR3 length: 15
CDR3 protein: CSVLVNTEAFF; V gene: TRBV29-1; CDR3 length: 11
CDR3 protein: CASSAGLSTDTQYF; V gene: TRBV5-1; CDR3 length: 14